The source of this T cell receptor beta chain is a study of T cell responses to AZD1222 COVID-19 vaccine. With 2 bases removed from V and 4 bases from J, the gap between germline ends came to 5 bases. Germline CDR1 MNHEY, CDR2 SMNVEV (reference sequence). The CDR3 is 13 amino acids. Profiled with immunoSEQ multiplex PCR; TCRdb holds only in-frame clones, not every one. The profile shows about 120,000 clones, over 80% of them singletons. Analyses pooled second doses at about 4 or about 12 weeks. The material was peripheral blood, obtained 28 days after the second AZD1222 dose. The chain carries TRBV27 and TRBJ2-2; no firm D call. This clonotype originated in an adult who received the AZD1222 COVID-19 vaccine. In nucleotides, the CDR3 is TGTGCCAGCAGTTTAGTTCTCACCGGGGAGCTGTTTTTT. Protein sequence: CASSLVLTGELFF.